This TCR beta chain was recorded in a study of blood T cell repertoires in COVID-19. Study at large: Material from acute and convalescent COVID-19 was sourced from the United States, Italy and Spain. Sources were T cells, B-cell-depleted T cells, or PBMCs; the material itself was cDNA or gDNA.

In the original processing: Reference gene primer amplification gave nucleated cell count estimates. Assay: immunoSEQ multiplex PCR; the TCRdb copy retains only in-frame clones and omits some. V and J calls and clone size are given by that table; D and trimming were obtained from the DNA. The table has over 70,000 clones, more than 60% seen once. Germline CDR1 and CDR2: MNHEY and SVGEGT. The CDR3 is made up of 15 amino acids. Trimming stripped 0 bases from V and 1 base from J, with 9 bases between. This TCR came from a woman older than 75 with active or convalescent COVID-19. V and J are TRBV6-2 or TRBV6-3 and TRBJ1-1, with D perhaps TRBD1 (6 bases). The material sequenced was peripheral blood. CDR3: CASSYSGDKNTEAFF. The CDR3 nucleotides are TGTGCCAGCAGTTACTCGGGGGACAAGAACACTGAAGCTTTCTTT.